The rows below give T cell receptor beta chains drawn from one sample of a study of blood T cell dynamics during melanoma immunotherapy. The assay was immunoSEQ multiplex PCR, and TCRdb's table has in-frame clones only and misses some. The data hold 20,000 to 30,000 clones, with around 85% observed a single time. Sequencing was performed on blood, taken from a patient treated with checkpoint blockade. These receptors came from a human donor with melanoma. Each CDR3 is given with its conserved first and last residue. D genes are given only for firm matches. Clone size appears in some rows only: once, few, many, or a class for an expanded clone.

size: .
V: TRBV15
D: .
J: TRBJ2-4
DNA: TGTGCCACCAGCAGGTCCGGGGCCCTCGGGGCGGTAGCCAAAAACATTCAGTACTTC
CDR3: CATSRSGALGAVAKNIQYF

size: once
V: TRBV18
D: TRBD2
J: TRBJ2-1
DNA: TGTGCCAGCTCACCCCCGGGACTAGCGAACTATGAGCAGTTCTTC
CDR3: CASSPPGLANYEQFF

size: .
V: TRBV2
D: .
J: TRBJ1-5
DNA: TGTGCCAGCAGTGGGGTGAACGGCAATCAGCCCCAGCATTTT
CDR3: CASSGVNGNQPQHF

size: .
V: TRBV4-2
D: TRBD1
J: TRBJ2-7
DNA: TGTGCCAGCGGGGACAGGGGGTCCTACGAGCAGTACTTC
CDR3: CASGDRGSYEQYF

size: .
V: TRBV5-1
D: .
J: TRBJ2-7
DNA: TGCGCCAGCAGCTTGCTAGCCGGGAACGAGCAGTACTTC
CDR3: CASSLLAGNEQYF

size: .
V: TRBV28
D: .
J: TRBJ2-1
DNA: TGTGCCAGCCTCCGAAATGAGCAGTTCTTC
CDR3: CASLRNEQFF

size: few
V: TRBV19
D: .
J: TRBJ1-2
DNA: TGTGCCAGTAGTATAAACGGTAACTATGGCTACACCTTC
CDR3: CASSINGNYGYTF

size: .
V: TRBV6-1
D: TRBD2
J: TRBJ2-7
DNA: TGTGCCAGCAGCCGGCGAGCGGGAGATACTTACGAGCAGTACTTC
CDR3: CASSRRAGDTYEQYF

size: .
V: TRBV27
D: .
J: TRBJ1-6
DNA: TGTGCCAGCAGGGTCGGGAAAAATTCACCCCTCCACTTT
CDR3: CASRVGKNSPLHF

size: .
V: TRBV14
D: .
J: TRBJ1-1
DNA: TGTGCCAGCAGCACACAGATGAACACTGAAGCTTTCTTT
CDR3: CASSTQMNTEAFF

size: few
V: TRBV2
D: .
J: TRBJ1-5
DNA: TGTGCCAGCAGTGAAGTTGTCCCTGAACAGCCCCAGCATTTT
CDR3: CASSEVVPEQPQHF

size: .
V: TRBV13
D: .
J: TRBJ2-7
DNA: TGTGCCAGCAGCTTAGGAGGGGGGAGAGTGACCTACGAGCAGTACTTC
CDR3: CASSLGGGRVTYEQYF

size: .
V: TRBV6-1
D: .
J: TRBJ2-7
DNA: TGTGCCAGCAGTGAAGCGGGGCTGCAGGCGTCCTACGAGCAGTACTTC
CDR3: CASSEAGLQASYEQYF

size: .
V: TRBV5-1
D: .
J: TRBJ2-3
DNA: TGCGCCAGCGGGCAGTTCTCGAACGAAGATACGCAGTATTTT
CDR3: CASGQFSNEDTQYF

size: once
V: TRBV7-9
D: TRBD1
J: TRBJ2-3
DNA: TGTGCCAGCACCAAGGACAGGAAAGGCACAGATACGCAGTATTTT
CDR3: CASTKDRKGTDTQYF

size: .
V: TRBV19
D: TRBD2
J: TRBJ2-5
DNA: TGTGCCAGTAGTACAGTAGCGGGAGGGCAAGAGACCCAGTACTTC
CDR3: CASSTVAGGQETQYF

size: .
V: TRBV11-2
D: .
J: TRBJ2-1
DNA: TGTGCCAGCAGCTTAGAAATCTCCGTACCCTACAATGAGCAGTTCTTC
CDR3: CASSLEISVPYNEQFF

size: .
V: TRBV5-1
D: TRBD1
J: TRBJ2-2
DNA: TGCGCCACTTCCGGGACAGGGAACACCGGGGAGCTGTTTTTT
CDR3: CATSGTGNTGELFF